These 26 T cell receptor beta chains were all obtained from the same sample, sequenced in a study of long-term antiretroviral therapy in people with HIV. Samples were assayed with immunoSEQ v3.0 at survey level. Produced via immunoSEQ multiplex PCR; TCRdb's table is partial and in-frame only. The table shows nearly 25,000 clones, with more than 65% occurring only once. The sample here was unsorted PBMCs, taken 3 years after starting antiretroviral therapy. These receptors originate from a man aged 45 to 65 with HIV.

Note on this clone: At one of its ends the junction is not consistent with the germline gene, which may arise from a read error. The rearrangement uses TRBV7-7 and TRBJ2-1; 13 positions agree with TRBD2. The length of the CDR3 is 13 residues. Germline lookup yields CDR1 SSHAT and CDR2 FNYEAQ (reference sequence). The CDR3 loop reads CASSPRTSGSLFF. DNA for the CDR3: TGTGCTAGCAGCCCACGGACTAGCGGGAGTCTGTTCTTC.

V and J are TRBV11-2 and TRBJ2-3, with 7 bases aligning to TRBD2. V was clipped by 1 base and J by 0 bases; unmatched bases: 1. CDR3 size: 15 residues. The germline V gene encodes CDR1 SGHAT and CDR2 FQNNGV. The DNA of the CDR3 is TGTGCCAGCAGCTTAGGAGCGGGGAGCACAGATACGCAGTATTTT. The encoded protein is CASSLGAGSTDTQYF.

The chain couples TRBV19 to TRBJ1-6; 10 bases align to TRBD1. There are 16 residues in the CDR3. Germline assignment: CDR1 LNHDA and CDR2 SQIVND (reference sequence). V dropped 5 bases and J dropped 3; count of bases not matched to a gene: 4. In DNA, the CDR3 is TGTGCCAGTAGTCGACAGGGGGCCTACTATAATTCACCCCTCCACTTT. Translation: CASSRQGAYYNSPLHF.

The rearrangement uses TRBV6-5 and TRBJ2-5; D possibly corresponds to TRBD2 (5 bases). V lost 4 bases and J lost 5, with 14 bases in between. There are 14 residues in the CDR3. Germline V gene lookup returns CDR1 MNHEY and CDR2 SVGAGI. Here the CDR3 DNA reads TGTGCCAGCAGTTCGGTGGGAGCTGGGGAGACCCAGTACTTC. It codes for CASSSVGAGETQYF.

This clone turned up a few times. The DNA of the CDR3 is TGCGCCAGCAGCCCCCGACAGGGCTACGAGCAGTACTTC. Encoded protein: CASSPRQGYEQYF. This rearrangement joins TRBV4-1 to TRBJ2-7; 7 nucleotides match TRBD1. The CDR3 extends over 13 amino acids. Germline CDR1 reads MGHRA; CDR2 reads YSYEKL. Germline trimming cut 4 bases from V and 3 bases from J; bases unmatched to any gene: 3.

The chain employs TRBV2 and TRBJ1-1; 9 bases agree with TRBD1. CDR1 and CDR2 (germline): SNHLY, FYNNEI. This CDR3 is 14 amino acids long. Unmatched junction bases numbered 2, after V lost 5 bases and J lost 1 base. As DNA, the CDR3 is TGTGCCAGCAGTCGGACAGGGGAGAACACTGAAGCTTTCTTT. Translated: CASSRTGENTEAFF.

The V call is TRBV10-2, the J call TRBJ1-2; TRBD1 aligns across 8 bases. Losses at the gene ends were 11 bases for V and 4 bases for J; bases not matched to a gene: 12. Germline V gene lookup returns CDR1 WSHSY and CDR2 SAAADI. The length of the CDR3 is 14 residues. In DNA, the CDR3 is TGCGCCGTCTTGGACAGGGATAATACCTATGGCTACACCTTC. Amino acid sequence: CAVLDRDNTYGYTF.

The chain combines TRBV28 with TRBJ1-2; the D gene is possibly TRBD1 (5 bases). Looked up from germline, CDR1 is MDHEN and CDR2 is SYDVKM. V shed 8 bases and J shed 4 bases, with 11 bases lying between them. The CDR3 is 12 residues long. CDR3 DNA: TGTGCCAGCGGGGCCCGAAGCTATGGCTACACCTTC. Translated: CASGARSYGYTF.

The chain combines TRBV19 with TRBJ2-3; tentatively, D is TRBD1 or TRBD2 (6 bases each). With 3 bases removed from V and 2 bases from J, the gap between germline ends came to 12 bases. This CDR3 contains 15 residues. CDR1 is LNHDA and CDR2 is SQIVND in the germline V gene (reference sequence). The chain's CDR3 is CASSIRGRVTDTQYF. Here the CDR3 DNA reads TGTGCCAGTAGTATTCGGGGGCGGGTCACAGATACGCAGTATTTT.

V usage is TRBV28 and J usage is TRBJ2-1, with 8 bases that match TRBD2. CDR1 MDHEN and CDR2 SYDVKM come from the germline V gene. After removal of 3 bases from V and 0 bases from J, the junction contained 13 bases not matched to a gene. CDR3 length: 19 residues. The CDR3 loop is CASSFSLAGSLSSYNEQFF. CDR3 in DNA: TGTGCCAGCAGTTTTTCTCTAGCGGGCTCCCTTAGCTCCTACAATGAGCAGTTCTTC.

This clone is a singleton in its sample. The chain carries TRBV2 and TRBJ1-1; a possible D gene is TRBD1 (6 bases). V was cut by 4 bases and J by 1 base, with 13 bases left in between. CDR1 and CDR2 (germline): SNHLY, FYNNEI. CDR3 length: 15 amino acids. The CDR3 DNA reads as TGTGCCAGCAGTGGTCGACCGGACAGGAACACTGAAGCTTTCTTT. Translating it yields CASSGRPDRNTEAFF.

The chain is built from TRBV27 and TRBJ1-1; 7 bases fit TRBD1. The germline V gene has CDR1 MNHEY and CDR2 SMNVEV (reference sequence). CDR3 size: 13 residues. With V trimmed by 6 bases and J by 4 bases, 5 bases remained unmatched. The CDR3 region is CASRMAGGTEAFF. The DNA of the CDR3 is TGTGCCAGCAGGATGGCAGGGGGCACTGAAGCTTTCTTT.

The rearrangement links TRBV5-1 to TRBJ1-1, with D uncertain. Between the trimmed V and J ends, which lost 3 bases and 2 bases, there was a span of 14 bases. Germline V gene data show CDR1 as SGHRS and CDR2 as YFSETQ. The length of the CDR3 is 15 residues. The CDR3 loop reads CASSSLGNFNTEAFF. The CDR3 DNA is TGCGCCAGCAGCTCCCTGGGTAACTTTAACACTGAAGCTTTCTTT.

The chain employs TRBV27 and TRBJ2-7, with TRBD1 matching 9 bases. The CDR3 sequence is 15 residues long. J lost 1 base, V lost 2 bases, and 3 bases had no gene match. Germline V gene sequence: CDR1 MNHEY, CDR2 SMNVEV (reference sequence). CDR3 region: CASSLGTGSSYEQYF. The CDR3 DNA reads TGTGCCAGCAGTTTAGGGACAGGGTCGTCCTACGAGCAGTACTTC.

The gene calls are TRBV18 and TRBJ2-1; D unclear. CDR1 and CDR2 (germline): KGHSH, LQKENI. This CDR3 has 12 amino acids. Trimming left V 3 bases short and J 8 bases short, with 8 bases between. CDR3 DNA: TGTGCCAGCTCACCGGACGGTGATGAGCAGTTCTTC. This translates into CASSPDGDEQFF.

The chain combines TRBV11-2 with TRBJ1-1; a weak D match, TRBD1 (5 bases). Trimming cost V 4 bases and J 7 bases, with 22 bases left between them. The CDR3 contains 16 residues. CDR1 and CDR2 from the germline V gene are SGHAT and FQNNGV. The CDR3: CASSWYLTHQGDEAFF. DNA of the CDR3: TGTGCCAGCAGCTGGTACTTGACCCACCAGGGCGATGAAGCTTTCTTT.

This clone was counted once. CDR3 nucleotide sequence: TGTGCCTGGAGTGGGCGAAGCAATCAGCCCCAGCATTTT. Its protein is CAWSGRSNQPQHF. J is TRBJ1-5 and V is TRBV30; no reliable D call. The germline CDR1 and CDR2 sequences are GTSNPN and SVGIG (reference sequence). V lost 1 base, J lost 1 base, and 5 bases lay in between. The CDR3 is made up of 13 amino acids.

Note on this clone: An end of the junction does not agree with germline; a read error may underlie this. The chain links TRBV11-2 to TRBJ2-7; 8 bases fit TRBD2. Germline lookup yields CDR1 SGHAT and CDR2 FQNNGV. This CDR3 region has 12 residues. For the CDR3, the DNA is TGTGCCAGCAGCCTAGGGTGGGGGACTAGACACTTC. Protein: CASSLGWGTRHF.

The chain carries TRBV25-1 and TRBJ1-4; possible D gene TRBD1, 5 bases. Germline V gene data show CDR1 as MGHDK and CDR2 as SYGVNS. The CDR3 contains 14 residues. Trimming took off 9 bases at V and 0 bases at J, with 11 bases between the two ends. The CDR3 DNA follows: TGTGCCAGTCGCGGGACGGCAACTAATGAAAAACTGTTTTTT. Its translation is CASRGTATNEKLFF.

V and J are TRBV28 and TRBJ1-1; D may be TRBD1 (5 bases). Germline lookup yields CDR1 MDHEN and CDR2 SYDVKM. V was shortened by 5 bases and J by 4 bases, with 20 bases between the two germline ends. The CDR3 extends over 16 amino acids. The CDR3 sequence: CASSPVGLRGGTEAFF. CDR3 in DNA: TGTGCCAGCAGTCCGGTGGGGCTAAGAGGCGGCACTGAAGCTTTCTTT. Using reference TRBV28 and TRBJ1-1 for the parts outside the CDR3, the full variable domain is DVKVTQSSRYLVKRTGEKVFLECVQDMDHENMFWYRQDPGLGLRLIYFSYDVKMKEKGDIPEGYSVSREKKERFSLILESASTNQTSMYLCASSPVGLRGGTEAFFGQGTRLTVV.

V and J are TRBV28 and TRBJ2-7; D may be TRBD1 (5 bases). The germline V gene has CDR1 MDHEN and CDR2 SYDVKM. V was cut by 6 bases and J by 5 bases, with 14 bases left in between. The CDR3 consists of 13 residues. For the CDR3, the DNA is TGTGCCAGCAGCCTGCCAGGGTCCCACGAGCAGTACTTC. This encodes CASSLPGSHEQYF.

The chain links TRBV28 to TRBJ1-4, with 11 bases aligning to TRBD1. CDR1 is MDHEN, CDR2 SYDVKM, per germline. J was trimmed by 8 bases and V by 4 bases; bases with no gene match: 6. The CDR3 is 15 amino acids. CDR3 loop: CASSSAGQGGEKLFF. CDR3 coding DNA: TGTGCCAGCAGTTCCGCGGGACAGGGGGGAGAAAAACTGTTTTTT.

The V gene is TRBV27, the J gene TRBJ2-7, with D possibly matching TRBD1 (7 bases). The CDR3 covers 15 residues. The germline V gene has CDR1 MNHEY and CDR2 SMNVEV (reference sequence). V lost 5 bases and J lost 3, with 17 bases in between. CDR3 amino acids: CASSHGGTGVYEQYF. In DNA form, the CDR3 reads TGTGCCAGCAGTCACGGGGGTACAGGGGTCTACGAGCAGTACTTC.

The chain recombines TRBV7-9 with TRBJ2-5, with unresolved D. Between the trimmed V and J ends, which lost 2 bases and 0 bases, there was a span of 13 bases. Germline V gene sequence: CDR1 SEHNR, CDR2 FQNEAQ (reference sequence). The CDR3 runs to 16 residues. The CDR3 protein is CASSLFKTPYQETQYF. CDR3 bases: TGTGCCAGCAGCTTATTTAAAACACCGTACCAAGAGACCCAGTACTTC.

This chain uses TRBV7-2 with TRBJ1-5; TRBD1 is a possible D gene (5 bases). The CDR3 totals 16 residues. Germline CDR1 reads SGHTA; CDR2 reads FQGNSA. V lost 2 bases and J lost 6, with 17 bases in between. As DNA, the CDR3 is TGTGCCAGCAGCTTAAATGCAGGGAGTTTCACTCAGCCCCAGCATTTT. This encodes CASSLNAGSFTQPQHF.

DNA for the CDR3: TGTGCCAGCAGCTTAAATAGGGAGCAGTTCTTC. Translating gives CASSLNREQFF. The rearrangement links TRBV7-9 to TRBJ2-1; D is ambiguous. This CDR3 has 11 amino acids. From germline, CDR1 is SEHNR and CDR2 FQNEAQ (reference sequence). The germline V and J ends were trimmed by 2 bases and 10 bases, with 6 bases remaining between them.